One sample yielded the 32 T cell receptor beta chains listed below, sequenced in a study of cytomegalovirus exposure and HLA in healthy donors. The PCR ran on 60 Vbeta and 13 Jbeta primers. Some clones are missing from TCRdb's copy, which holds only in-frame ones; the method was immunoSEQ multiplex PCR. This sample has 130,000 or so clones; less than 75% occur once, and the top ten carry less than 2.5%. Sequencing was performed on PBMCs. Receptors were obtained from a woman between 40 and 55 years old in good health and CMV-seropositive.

CDR3 nucleotide sequence: TGTGCCAGCAGCGCTACCGGGACTAGCGGCCCCACCGGGGAGCTGTTTTTT. Translation gives CASSATGTSGPTGELFF. The chain employs TRBV11-3 and TRBJ2-2, with 11 bases that match TRBD2. J gave up 4 bases and V 5 bases, and 9 bases lay outside the gene matches. The CDR3 sequence is 17 residues long. Germline V gene data show CDR1 as SGHNT and CDR2 as YENEEA.

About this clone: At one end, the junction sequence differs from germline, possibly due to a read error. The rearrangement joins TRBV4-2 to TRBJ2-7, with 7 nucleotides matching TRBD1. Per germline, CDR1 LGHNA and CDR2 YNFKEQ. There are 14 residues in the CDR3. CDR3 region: CVSSTTGNDYEQYF. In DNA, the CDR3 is TGTGTCAGCAGCACGACAGGGAATGACTACGAGCAGTACTTC.

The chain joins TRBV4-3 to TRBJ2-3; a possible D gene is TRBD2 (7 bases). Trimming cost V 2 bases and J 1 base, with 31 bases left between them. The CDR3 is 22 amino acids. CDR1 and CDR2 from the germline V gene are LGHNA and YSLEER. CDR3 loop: CASSQNGSREGESTWGTDTQYF. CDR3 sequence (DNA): TGCGCCAGCAGCCAAAATGGGAGTAGGGAGGGGGAATCTACCTGGGGCACAGATACGCAGTATTTT.

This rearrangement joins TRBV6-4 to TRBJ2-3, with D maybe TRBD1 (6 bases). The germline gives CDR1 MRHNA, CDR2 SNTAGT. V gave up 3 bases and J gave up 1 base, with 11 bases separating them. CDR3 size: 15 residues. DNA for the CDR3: TGTGCCAGCAGTGAACAGGGAGCGGGCACAGATACGCAGTATTTT. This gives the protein CASSEQGAGTDTQYF.

The CDR3 is CASQTGGVSEKLFF. In nucleotides, the CDR3 is TGTGCCAGCCAAACAGGGGGCGTTAGTGAAAAACTGTTTTTT. The chain has TRBV28 and TRBJ1-4; 9 nucleotides align to TRBD1. The CDR3 consists of 14 residues. J gave up 7 bases and V 8 bases, and 8 bases lay outside the gene matches. Germline V lookup: CDR1 MDHEN, CDR2 SYDVKM. Full variable domain (remainder filled in from reference TRBV28 and TRBJ1-4): DVKVTQSSRYLVKRTGEKVFLECVQDMDHENMFWYRQDPGLGLRLIYFSYDVKMKEKGDIPEGYSVSREKKERFSLILESASTNQTSMYLCASQTGGVSEKLFFGSGTQLSVL.

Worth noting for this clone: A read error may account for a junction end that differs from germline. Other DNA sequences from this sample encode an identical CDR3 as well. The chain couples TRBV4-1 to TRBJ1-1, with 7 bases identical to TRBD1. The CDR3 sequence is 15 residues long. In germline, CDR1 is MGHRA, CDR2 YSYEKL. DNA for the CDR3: TGCGCTAGCAGCCAGGGACAGTATTTGAACACTGAAGCTTTCTTT. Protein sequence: CASSQGQYLNTEAFF.

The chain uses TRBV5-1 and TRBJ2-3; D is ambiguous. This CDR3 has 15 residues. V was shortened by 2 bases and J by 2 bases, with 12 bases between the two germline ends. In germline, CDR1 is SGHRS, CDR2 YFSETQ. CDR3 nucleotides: TGCGCCAGCAGCTTCTCAGGATCAAACACAGATACGCAGTATTTT. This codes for CASSFSGSNTDTQYF.

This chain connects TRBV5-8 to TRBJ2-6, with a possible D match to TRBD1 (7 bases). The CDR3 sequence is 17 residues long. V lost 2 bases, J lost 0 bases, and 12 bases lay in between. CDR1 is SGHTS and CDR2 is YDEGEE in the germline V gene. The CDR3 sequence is CASSFRGASSGANVLTF. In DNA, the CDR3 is TGTGCCAGCAGCTTCAGGGGGGCCAGCTCTGGGGCCAACGTCCTGACTTTC.

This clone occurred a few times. CDR3 sequence: CASSGSSGGARETQYF. DNA of the CDR3: TGCGCCAGCAGTGGGTCTAGCGGGGGGGCCCGAGAGACCCAGTACTTC. The genes are TRBV10-2 and TRBJ2-5; 12 bases align to TRBD2. This CDR3 spans 16 amino acids. Germline lookup yields CDR1 WSHSY and CDR2 SAAADI. J gave up 4 bases and V 4 bases, and 7 bases lay outside the gene matches.

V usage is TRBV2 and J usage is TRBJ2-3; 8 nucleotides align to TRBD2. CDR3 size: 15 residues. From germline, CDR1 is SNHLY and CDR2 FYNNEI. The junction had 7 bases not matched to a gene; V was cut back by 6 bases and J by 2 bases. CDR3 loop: CASRQSSGDTDTQYF. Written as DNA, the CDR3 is TGTGCCAGCAGACAAAGTAGCGGGGACACAGATACGCAGTATTTT.

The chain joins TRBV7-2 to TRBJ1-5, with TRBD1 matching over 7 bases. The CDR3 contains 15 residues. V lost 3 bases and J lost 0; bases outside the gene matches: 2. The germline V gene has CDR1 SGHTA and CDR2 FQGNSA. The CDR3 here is CASSLGQLSNQPQHF. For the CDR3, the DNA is TGTGCCAGCAGCTTGGGACAGCTTAGCAATCAGCCCCAGCATTTT.

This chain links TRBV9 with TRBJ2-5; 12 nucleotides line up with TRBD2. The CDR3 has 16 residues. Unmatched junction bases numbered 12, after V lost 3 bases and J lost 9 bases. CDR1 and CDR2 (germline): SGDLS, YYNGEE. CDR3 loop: CASSAGTSGGPRPQYF. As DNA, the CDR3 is TGTGCCAGCAGCGCCGGAACTAGCGGGGGGCCAAGACCCCAGTACTTC.

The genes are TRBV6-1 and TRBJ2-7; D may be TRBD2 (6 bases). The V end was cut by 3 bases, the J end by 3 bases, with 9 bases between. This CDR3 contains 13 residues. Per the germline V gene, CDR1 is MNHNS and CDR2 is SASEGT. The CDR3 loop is CASSDQGLYEQYF. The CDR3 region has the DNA TGTGCCAGCAGTGATCAGGGACTCTACGAGCAGTACTTC.

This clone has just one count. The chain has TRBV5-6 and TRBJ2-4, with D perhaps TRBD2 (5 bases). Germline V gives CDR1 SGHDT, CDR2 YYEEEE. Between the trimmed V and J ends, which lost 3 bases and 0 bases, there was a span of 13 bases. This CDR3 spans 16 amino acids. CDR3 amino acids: CASSSPRDQAKNIQYF. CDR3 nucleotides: TGTGCCAGCAGCTCCCCCCGGGATCAAGCCAAAAACATTCAGTACTTC.

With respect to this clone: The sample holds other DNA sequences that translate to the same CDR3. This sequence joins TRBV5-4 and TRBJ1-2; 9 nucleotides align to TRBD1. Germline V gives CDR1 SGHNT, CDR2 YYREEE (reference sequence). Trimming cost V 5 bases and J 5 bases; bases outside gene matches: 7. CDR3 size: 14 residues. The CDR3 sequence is CASSPRTGDYGYTF. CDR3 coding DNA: TGTGCCAGCAGTCCTAGGACAGGGGATTATGGCTACACCTTC. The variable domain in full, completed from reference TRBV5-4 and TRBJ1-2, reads ETGVTQSPTHLIKTRGQQVTLRCSSQSGHNTVSWYQQALGQGPQFIFQYYREEENGRGNFPPRFSGLQFPNYSSELNVNALELDDSALYLCASSPRTGDYGYTFGSGTRLTVV.

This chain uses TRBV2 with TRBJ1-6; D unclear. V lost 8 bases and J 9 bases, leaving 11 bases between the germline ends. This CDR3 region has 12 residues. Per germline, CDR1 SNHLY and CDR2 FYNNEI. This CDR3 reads CASGQTRSPLHF. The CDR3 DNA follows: TGTGCCAGCGGGCAAACTCGTTCACCCCTCCACTTT. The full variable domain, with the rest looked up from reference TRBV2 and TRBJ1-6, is EPEVTQTPSHQVTQMGQEVILRCVPISNHLYFYWYRQILGQKVEFLVSFYNNEISEKSEIFDDQFSVERPDGSNFTLKIRSTKLEDSAMYFCASGQTRSPLHFGNGTRLTVT.

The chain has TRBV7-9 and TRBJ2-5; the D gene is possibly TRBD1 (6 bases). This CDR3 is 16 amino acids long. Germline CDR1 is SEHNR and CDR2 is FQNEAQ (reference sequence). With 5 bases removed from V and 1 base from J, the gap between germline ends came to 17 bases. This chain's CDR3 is CASSPLRKGGQETQYF. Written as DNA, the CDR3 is TGTGCCAGCAGCCCCTTACGGAAAGGGGGCCAAGAGACCCAGTACTTC.

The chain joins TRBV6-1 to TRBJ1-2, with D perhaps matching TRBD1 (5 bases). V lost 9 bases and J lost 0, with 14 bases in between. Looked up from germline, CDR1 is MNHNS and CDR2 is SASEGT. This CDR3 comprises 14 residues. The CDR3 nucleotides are TGTGCCAGAGTATTCAGGGCCACTAACTATGGCTACACCTTC. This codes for CARVFRATNYGYTF.

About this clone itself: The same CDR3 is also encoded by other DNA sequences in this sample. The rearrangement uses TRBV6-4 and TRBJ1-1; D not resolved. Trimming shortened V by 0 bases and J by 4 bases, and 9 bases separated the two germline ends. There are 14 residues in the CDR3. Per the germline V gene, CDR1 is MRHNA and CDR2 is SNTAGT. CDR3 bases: TGTGCCAGCAGTGACTCAAGCCGGGGCACTGAAGCTTTCTTT. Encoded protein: CASSDSSRGTEAFF.

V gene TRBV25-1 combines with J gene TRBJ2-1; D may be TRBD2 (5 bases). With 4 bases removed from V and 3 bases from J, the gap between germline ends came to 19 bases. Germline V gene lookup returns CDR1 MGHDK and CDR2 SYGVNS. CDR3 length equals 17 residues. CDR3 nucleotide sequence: TGTGCCAGCAGTGGATCCCCGGCTAGCATTGACTACAATGAGCAGTTCTTC. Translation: CASSGSPASIDYNEQFF. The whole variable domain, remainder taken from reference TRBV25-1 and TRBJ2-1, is EADIYQTPRYLVIGTGKKITLECSQTMGHDKMYWYQQDPGMELHLIHYSYGVNSTEKGDLSSESTVSRIRTEHFPLTLESARPSHTSQYLCASSGSPASIDYNEQFFGPGTRLTVL.

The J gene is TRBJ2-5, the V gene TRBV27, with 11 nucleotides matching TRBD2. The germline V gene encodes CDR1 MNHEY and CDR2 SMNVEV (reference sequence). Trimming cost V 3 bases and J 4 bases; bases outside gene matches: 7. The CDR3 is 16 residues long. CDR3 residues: CASSLRSSGGSETQYF. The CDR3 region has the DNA TGTGCCAGCAGTTTGCGCTCTAGCGGGGGGTCAGAGACCCAGTACTTC.

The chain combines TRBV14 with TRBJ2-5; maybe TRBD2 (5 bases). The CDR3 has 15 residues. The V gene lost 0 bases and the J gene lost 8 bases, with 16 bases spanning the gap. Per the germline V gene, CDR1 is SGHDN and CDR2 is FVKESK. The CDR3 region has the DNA TGTGCCAGCAGCCAAGATCTTGTTCGAGAGGGAACCCAGTACTTC. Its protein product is CASSQDLVREGTQYF.

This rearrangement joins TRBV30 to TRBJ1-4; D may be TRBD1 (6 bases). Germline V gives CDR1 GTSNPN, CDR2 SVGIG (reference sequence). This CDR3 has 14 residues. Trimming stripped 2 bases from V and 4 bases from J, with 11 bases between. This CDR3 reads CAWSLAGVNEKLFF. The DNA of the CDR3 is TGTGCCTGGAGTCTCGCAGGGGTTAATGAAAAACTGTTTTTT. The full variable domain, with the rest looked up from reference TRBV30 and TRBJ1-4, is SQTIHQWPATLVQPVGSPLSLECTVEGTSNPNLYWYRQAAGRGLQLLFYSVGIGQISSEVPQNLSASRPQDRQFILSSKKLLLSDSGFYLCAWSLAGVNEKLFFGSGTQLSVL.

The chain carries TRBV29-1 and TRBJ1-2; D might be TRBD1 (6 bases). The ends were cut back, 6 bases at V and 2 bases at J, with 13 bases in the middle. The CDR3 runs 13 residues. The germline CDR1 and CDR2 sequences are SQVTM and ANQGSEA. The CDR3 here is CSVPTGANYGYTF. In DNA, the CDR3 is TGCAGCGTCCCGACAGGAGCAAACTATGGCTACACCTTC.

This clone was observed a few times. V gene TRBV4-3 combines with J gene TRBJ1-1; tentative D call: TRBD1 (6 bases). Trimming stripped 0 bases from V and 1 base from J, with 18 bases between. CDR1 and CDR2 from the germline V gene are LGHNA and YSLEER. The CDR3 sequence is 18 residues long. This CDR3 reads CASSQESTGALTNTEAFF. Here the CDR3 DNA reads TGCGCCAGCAGCCAAGAATCGACAGGCGCCCTGACGAACACTGAAGCTTTCTTT.

The CDR3 DNA sequence: TGTGCCAGCAGCTCATTCCTAGTGGCAGATACGCAGTATTTT. Encoded protein: CASSSFLVADTQYF. V gene TRBV7-2 combines with J gene TRBJ2-3; no firm D call. CDR3 length: 14 amino acids. Germline V gene lookup returns CDR1 SGHTA and CDR2 FQGNSA. V lost 4 bases and J lost 4, with 12 bases in between.

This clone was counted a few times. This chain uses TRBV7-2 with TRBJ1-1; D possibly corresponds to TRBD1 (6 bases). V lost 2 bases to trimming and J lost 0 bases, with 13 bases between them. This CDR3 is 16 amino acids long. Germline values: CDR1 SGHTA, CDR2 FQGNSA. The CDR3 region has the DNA TGTGCCAGCAGCTTACCTCCGGGACATATGAACACTGAAGCTTTCTTT. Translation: CASSLPPGHMNTEAFF.

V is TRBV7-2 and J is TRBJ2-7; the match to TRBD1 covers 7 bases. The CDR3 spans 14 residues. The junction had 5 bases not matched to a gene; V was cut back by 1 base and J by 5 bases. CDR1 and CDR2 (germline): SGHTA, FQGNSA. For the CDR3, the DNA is TGTGCCAGCAGCTTAGAGCCCACAGGGGACGAGCAGTACTTC. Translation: CASSLEPTGDEQYF.

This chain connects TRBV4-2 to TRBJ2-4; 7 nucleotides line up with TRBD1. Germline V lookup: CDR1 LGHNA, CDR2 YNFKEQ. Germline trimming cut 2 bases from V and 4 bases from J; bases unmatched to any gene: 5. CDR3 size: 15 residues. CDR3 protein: CASSQPGTEKNIQYF. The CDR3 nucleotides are TGTGCCAGCAGCCAACCAGGGACAGAAAAAAACATTCAGTACTTC.

The CDR3 loop is CASSSGQTSGNTIYF. For the CDR3, the DNA is TGTGCCAGCAGTAGTGGACAGACCTCTGGAAACACCATATATTTT. The chain couples TRBV27 to TRBJ1-3, with D possibly matching TRBD1 (6 bases). The CDR3 loop spans 15 amino acids. Trimming removed 5 bases from V and 0 bases from J, with 11 bases in between. Looked up from germline, CDR1 is MNHEY and CDR2 is SMNVEV (reference sequence).

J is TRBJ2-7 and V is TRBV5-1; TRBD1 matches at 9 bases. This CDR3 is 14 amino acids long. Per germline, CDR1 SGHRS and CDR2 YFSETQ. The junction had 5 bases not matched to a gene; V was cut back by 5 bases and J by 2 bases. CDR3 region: CASRHTGGPYEQYF. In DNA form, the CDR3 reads TGCGCCAGCAGGCATACAGGGGGCCCCTACGAGCAGTACTTC.

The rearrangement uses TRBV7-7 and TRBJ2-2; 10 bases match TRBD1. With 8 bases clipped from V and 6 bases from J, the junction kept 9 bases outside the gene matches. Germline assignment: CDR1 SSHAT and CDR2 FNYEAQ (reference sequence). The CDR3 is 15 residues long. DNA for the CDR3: TGTGCCAGCGGATGGGACAGGGGAGGATCCGGGGAGCTGTTTTTT. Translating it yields CASGWDRGGSGELFF.